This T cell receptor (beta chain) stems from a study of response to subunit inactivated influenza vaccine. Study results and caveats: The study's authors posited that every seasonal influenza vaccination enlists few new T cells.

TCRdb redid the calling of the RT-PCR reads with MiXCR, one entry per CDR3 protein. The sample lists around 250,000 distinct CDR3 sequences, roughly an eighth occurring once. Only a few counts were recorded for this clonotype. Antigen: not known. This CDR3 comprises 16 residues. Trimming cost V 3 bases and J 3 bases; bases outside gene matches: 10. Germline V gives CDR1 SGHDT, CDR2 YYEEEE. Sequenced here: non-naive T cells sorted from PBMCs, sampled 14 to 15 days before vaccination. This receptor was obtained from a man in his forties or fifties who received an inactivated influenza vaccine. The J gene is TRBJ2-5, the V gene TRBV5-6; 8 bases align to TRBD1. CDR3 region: CASSWQGARLEETQYF. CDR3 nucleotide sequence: TGTGCCAGCAGCTGGCAGGGGGCTCGGTTGGAAGAGACCCAGTACTTC. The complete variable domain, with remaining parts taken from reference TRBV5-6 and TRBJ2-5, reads DAGVTQSPTHLIKTRGQQVTLRCSPKSGHDTVSWYQQALGQGPQFIFQYYEEEERQRGNFPDRFSGHQFPNYSSELNVNALLLGDSALYLCASSWQGARLEETQYFGPGTRLLVL.